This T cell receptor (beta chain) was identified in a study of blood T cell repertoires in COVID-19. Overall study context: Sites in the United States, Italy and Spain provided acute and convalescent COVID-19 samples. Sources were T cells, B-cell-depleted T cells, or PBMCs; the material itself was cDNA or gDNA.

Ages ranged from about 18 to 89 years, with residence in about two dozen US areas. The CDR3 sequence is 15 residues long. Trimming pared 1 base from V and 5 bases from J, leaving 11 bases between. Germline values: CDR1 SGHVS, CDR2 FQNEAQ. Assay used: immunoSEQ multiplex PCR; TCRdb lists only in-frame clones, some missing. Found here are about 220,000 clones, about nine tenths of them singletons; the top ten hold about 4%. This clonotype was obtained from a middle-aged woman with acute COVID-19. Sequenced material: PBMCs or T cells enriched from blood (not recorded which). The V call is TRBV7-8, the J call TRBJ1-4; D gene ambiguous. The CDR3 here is CASSLGSGGNEKLFF. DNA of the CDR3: TGTGCCAGCAGCTTAGGGTCAGGTGGGAATGAAAAACTGTTTTTT.